The source of this TCR beta chain is a study of blood T cell repertoires in COVID-19. Study as a whole: PBMCs, B-cell-depleted T cells, or T cells were the source of the cDNA or gDNA that made up the material.

CDR1 MNHEY and CDR2 SVGAGI come from the germline V gene. The CDR3 extends over 15 amino acids. Trimming took 5 bases from V and 6 from J; bases not matched to a gene: 11. Original data processing: Cell counts per sample came from amplifying reference gene primers. The method was immunoSEQ multiplex PCR; TCRdb's version includes in-frame clones alone and lacks a portion of them. V and J calls plus clone size are reproduced from that table; the DNA served to infer D and trimming. The data contain 95,000 to 120,000 clones, about 88% of them singletons. This chain links TRBV6-5 with TRBJ2-7; TRBD2 aligns across 9 bases. The specimen sequenced was peripheral blood. The TCR was taken from a human donor in a cohort sampled during active COVID-19. This CDR3 reads CASSRTIAGAAEQYF. For the CDR3, the DNA is TGTGCCAGCAGTCGCACCATAGCGGGAGCTGCCGAGCAGTACTTC.